Below are 7 T cell receptor beta chains sequenced from a single sample in a study of CD4 T cells in relation to SARS-CoV-2 and coronaviruses. No cognate antigen is known for these TCRs. TCRdb keeps only in-frame clones here, not all; method: immunoSEQ multiplex PCR. The sample lists about 29,000 clones, about three quarters occurring once. Before the COVID-19 pandemic, during about 2011-2019, CD4+ T cells were taken from unexposed donors. The cells were cultured for 10 days before CD4+ T cells were isolated. Sequencing was done on a sample of CD4+ T cells from PBMCs, cultured in vitro. These receptor sequences come from a human donor in good health.

In DNA form, the CDR3 reads TGTGCCAGCAGCCAAGACCTGATAAACTATGGCTACACCTTC. This sequence encodes CASSQDLINYGYTF. The J gene is TRBJ1-2, the V gene TRBV4-2; no clear D. Germline CDR1 LGHNA, CDR2 YNFKEQ. The CDR3 is 14 amino acids. Trimming removed 0 bases at V and 2 bases at J, with 7 bases between.

The CDR3 reads CASSPHPGNTIYF. Here the CDR3 DNA reads TGTGCCAGCAGCCCCCATCCTGGAAACACCATATATTTT. The rearrangement uses TRBV7-8 and TRBJ1-3; D not resolved. With 5 bases removed from V and 2 bases from J, the gap between germline ends came to 7 bases. The CDR3 is made up of 13 amino acids. The germline V gene encodes CDR1 SGHVS and CDR2 FQNEAQ.

The CDR3 DNA sequence: TGTGCCAGCAGCCAAGCGGAGGGGGGACAGACGAACACCGGGGAGCTGTTTTTT. Translating it yields CASSQAEGGQTNTGELFF. The V call is TRBV3-1 (or the pseudogene TRBV3-2), the J call TRBJ2-2, with D possibly matching TRBD1 (7 bases). The length of the CDR3 is 18 residues. V was trimmed by 1 base and J by 0 bases, leaving 15 bases between them. CDR1 is LGHDT and CDR2 is YNNKEL in the germline V gene (reference sequence).

The chain uses TRBV9 and TRBJ2-5, with 9 bases aligning to TRBD1. The CDR3 has 14 amino acids. V shed 4 bases, J shed 3 bases, and the junction held 4 bases outside the gene matches. CDR1 is SGDLS, CDR2 YYNGEE, per germline. The CDR3 DNA follows: TGTGCCAGCAGCTCGACAGGGGGGAAAGAGACCCAGTACTTC. Protein sequence: CASSSTGGKETQYF.

V gene TRBV3-1 (or the pseudogene TRBV3-2) combines with J gene TRBJ2-7, with TRBD1 identical over 8 bases. This CDR3 has 12 amino acids. J was trimmed by 3 bases and V by 5 bases; bases with no gene match: 0. Germline V CDR1 and CDR2: LGHDT, YNNKEL (reference sequence). This CDR3 is CASSGQGYEQYF. CDR3 nucleotides: TGTGCCAGCAGCGGACAGGGCTACGAGCAGTACTTC.

By frequency in the sample, this clone is large. This rearrangement joins TRBV12-3 or TRBV12-4 to TRBJ1-6; D not resolved. The CDR3 is 13 amino acids. With 7 bases removed from V and 12 bases from J, the gap between germline ends came to 16 bases. The CDR3 DNA sequence: TGTGCCAGCACCGAGGTCGCTGGGGAACCCCTCCACTTT. Translating gives CASTEVAGEPLHF.

This clone was found once. The rearrangement joins TRBV30 to TRBJ1-4; D uncertain. CDR1 is GTSNPN, CDR2 SVGIG, per germline (reference sequence). V was shortened by 3 bases and J by 6 bases, with 8 bases between the two germline ends. CDR3 length: 12 amino acids. The CDR3 DNA follows: TGTGCCTGGAGCGGCTCGGATGAAAAACTGTTTTTT. Amino acids: CAWSGSDEKLFF.